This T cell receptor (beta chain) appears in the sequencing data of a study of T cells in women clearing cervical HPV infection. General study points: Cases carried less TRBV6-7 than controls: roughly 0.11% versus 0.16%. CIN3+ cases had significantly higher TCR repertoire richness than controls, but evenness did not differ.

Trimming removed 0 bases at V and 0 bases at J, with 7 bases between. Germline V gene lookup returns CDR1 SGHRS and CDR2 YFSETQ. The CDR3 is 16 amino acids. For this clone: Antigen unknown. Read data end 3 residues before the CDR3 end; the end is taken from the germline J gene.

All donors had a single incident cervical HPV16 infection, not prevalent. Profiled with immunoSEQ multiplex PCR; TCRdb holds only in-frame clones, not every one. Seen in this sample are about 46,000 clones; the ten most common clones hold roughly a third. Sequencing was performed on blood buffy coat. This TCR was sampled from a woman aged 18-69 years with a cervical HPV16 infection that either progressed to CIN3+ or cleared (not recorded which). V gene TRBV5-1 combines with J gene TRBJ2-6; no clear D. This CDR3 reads CASSLVPSSGANVLTF. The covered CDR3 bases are TGCGCCAGCAGCTTGGTTCCCTCCTCTGGGGCCAACGTC.